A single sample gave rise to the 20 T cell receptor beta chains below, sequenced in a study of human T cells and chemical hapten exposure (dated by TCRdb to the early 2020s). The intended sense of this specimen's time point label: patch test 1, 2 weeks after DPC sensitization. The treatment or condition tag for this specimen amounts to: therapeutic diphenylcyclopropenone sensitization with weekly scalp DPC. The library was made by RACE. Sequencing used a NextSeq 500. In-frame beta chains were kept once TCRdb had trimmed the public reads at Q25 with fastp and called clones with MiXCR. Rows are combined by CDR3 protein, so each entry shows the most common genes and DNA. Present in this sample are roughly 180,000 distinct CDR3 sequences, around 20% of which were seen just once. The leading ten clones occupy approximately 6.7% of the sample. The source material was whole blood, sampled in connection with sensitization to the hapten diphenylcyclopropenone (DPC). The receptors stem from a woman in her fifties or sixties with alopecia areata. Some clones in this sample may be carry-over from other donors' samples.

CDR3 protein: CASSQDLGNQPQHF. CDR3 nucleotides: TGTGCCAGCAGCCAAGATTTAGGGAATCAGCCCCAGCATTTT. This chain connects TRBV3-1 to TRBJ1-5; D gene unclear. This CDR3 is 14 amino acids long. Trimming cost V 0 bases and J 4 bases, with 7 bases left between them. The germline CDR1 and CDR2 sequences are LGHDT and YNNKEL (reference sequence).

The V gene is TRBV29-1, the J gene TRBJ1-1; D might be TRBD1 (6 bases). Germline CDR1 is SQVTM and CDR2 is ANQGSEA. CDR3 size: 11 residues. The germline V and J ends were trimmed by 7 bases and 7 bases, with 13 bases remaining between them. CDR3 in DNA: TGCAGCGGATGGGGACACTTTGAAGCTTTCTTT. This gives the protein CSGWGHFEAFF.

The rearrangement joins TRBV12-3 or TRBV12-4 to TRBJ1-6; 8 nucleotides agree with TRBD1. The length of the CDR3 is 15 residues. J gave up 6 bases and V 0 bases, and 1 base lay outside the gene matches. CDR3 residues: CASSLATGVNSPLHF. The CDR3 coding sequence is TGTGCCAGCAGTTTAGCGACAGGGGTTAATTCACCCCTCCACTTT.

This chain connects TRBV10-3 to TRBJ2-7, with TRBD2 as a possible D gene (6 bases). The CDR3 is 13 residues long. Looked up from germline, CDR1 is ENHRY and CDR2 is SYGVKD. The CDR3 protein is CASSSGYSYEQYF. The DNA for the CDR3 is TGTGCTTCGAGCAGCGGGTACTCCTACGAGCAGTACTTC.

In DNA form, the CDR3 reads TGCAGTGCTAGTTTTTCAGCGGGAGTGTCCCGCTACGAGCAGTACTTC. Protein: CSASFSAGVSRYEQYF. The chain recombines TRBV20-1 with TRBJ2-7; the match to TRBD2 covers 8 bases. This CDR3 is built from 16 residues. With 3 bases clipped from V and 3 bases from J, the junction kept 13 bases outside the gene matches. Germline values: CDR1 DFQATT, CDR2 SNEGSKA (reference sequence).

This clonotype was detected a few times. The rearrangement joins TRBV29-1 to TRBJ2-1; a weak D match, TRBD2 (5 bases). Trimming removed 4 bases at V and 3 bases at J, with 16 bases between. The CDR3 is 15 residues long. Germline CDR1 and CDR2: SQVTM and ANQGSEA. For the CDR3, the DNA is TGCAGCGTTGTTCGTATTCCTAGCCACTACAATGAGCAGTTCTTC. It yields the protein CSVVRIPSHYNEQFF.

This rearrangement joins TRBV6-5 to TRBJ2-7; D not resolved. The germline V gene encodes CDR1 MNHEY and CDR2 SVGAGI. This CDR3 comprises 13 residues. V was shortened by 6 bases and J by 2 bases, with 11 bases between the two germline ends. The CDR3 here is CASSRGTTYEQYF. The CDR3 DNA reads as TGTGCCAGCAGCCGAGGAACAACCTACGAGCAGTACTTC.

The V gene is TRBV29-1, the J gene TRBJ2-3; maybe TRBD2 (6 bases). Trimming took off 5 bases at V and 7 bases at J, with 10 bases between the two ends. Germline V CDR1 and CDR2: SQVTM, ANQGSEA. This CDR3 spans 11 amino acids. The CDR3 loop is CSVWTTNTQYF. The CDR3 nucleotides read TGCAGCGTTTGGACTACCAATACGCAGTATTTT.

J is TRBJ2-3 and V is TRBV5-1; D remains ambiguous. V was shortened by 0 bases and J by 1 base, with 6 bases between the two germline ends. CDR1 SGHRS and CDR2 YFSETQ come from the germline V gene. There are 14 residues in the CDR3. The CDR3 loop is CASSLAPGTDTQYF. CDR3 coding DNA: TGCGCCAGCAGCTTGGCCCCAGGCACAGATACGCAGTATTTT.

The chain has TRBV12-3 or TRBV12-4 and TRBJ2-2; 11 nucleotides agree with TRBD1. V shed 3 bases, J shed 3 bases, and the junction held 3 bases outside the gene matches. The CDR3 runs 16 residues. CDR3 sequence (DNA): TGTGCCAGCAGTTTGGGACAGGGGGTGGACACCGGGGAGCTGTTTTTT. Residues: CASSLGQGVDTGELFF.

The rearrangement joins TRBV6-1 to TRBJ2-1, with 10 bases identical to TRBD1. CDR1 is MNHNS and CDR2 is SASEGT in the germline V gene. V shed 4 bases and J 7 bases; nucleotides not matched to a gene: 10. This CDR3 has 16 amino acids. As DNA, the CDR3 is TGTGCCAGCAGTGTAGGAAGACAGGGGGCAAAAAATGAGCAGTTCTTC. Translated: CASSVGRQGAKNEQFF.

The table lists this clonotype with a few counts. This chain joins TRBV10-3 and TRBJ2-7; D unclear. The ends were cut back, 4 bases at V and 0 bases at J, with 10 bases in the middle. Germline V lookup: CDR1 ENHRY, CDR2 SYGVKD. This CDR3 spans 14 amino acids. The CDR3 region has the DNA TGTGCCATCAGTGGCGCCCAAGCCTCCTACGAGCAGTACTTC. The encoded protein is CAISGAQASYEQYF.

CDR3 residues: CASSESAGEADTQYF. The DNA of the CDR3 is TGTGCCAGCAGTGAGTCAGCGGGAGAGGCAGATACGCAGTATTTT. This rearrangement joins TRBV6-4 to TRBJ2-3, with 8 nucleotides matching TRBD2. The CDR3 spans 15 residues. CDR1 MRHNA and CDR2 SNTAGT come from the germline V gene. V lost 3 bases to trimming and J lost 4 bases; unmatched junction nucleotides: 6.

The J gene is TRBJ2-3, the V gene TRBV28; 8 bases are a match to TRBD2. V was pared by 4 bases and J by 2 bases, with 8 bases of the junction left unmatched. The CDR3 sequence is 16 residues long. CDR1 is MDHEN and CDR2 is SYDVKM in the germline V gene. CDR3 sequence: CASSSGGESHTDTQYF. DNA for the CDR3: TGTGCCAGCAGTTCGGGGGGGGAGTCACACACAGATACGCAGTATTTT.

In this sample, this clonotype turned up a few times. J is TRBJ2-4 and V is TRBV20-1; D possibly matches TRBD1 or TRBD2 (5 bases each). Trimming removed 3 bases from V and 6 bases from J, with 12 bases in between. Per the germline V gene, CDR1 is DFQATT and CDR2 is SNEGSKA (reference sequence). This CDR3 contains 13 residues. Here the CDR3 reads CSARGELGNIQYF. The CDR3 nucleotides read TGCAGTGCTAGGGGGGAGCTCGGAAACATTCAGTACTTC.

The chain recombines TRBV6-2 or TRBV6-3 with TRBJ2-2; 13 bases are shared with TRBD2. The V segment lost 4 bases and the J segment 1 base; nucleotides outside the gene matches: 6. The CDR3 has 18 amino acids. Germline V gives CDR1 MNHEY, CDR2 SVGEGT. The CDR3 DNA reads TGTGCCAGCAGTTTGGGACTAGCGGGATATCAGAACACCGGGGAGCTGTTTTTT. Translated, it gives CASSLGLAGYQNTGELFF.

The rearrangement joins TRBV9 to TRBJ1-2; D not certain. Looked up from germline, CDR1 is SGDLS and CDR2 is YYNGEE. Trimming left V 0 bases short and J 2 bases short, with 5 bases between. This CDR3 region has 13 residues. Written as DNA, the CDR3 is TGTGCCAGCAGCGTAGAACAGAACTATGGCTACACCTTC. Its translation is CASSVEQNYGYTF.

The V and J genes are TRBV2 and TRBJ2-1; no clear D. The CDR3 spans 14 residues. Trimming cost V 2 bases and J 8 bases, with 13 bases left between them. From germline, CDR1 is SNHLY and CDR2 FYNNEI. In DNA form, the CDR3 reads TGTGCCAGCAGTGAAAGGTTAGGGAACCATGAGCAGTTCTTC. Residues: CASSERLGNHEQFF. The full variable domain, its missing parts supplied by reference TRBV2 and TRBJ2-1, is EPEVTQTPSHQVTQMGQEVILRCVPISNHLYFYWYRQILGQKVEFLVSFYNNEISEKSEIFDDQFSVERPDGSNFTLKIRSTKLEDSAMYFCASSERLGNHEQFFGPGTRLTVL.

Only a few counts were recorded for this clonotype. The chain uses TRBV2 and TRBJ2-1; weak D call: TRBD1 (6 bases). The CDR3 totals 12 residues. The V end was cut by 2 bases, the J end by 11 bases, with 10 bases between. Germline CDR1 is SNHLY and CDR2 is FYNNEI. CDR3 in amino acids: CASSESGDKQFF. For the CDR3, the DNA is TGTGCCAGCAGTGAATCTGGGGACAAGCAGTTCTTC. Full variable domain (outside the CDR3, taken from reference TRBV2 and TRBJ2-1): EPEVTQTPSHQVTQMGQEVILRCVPISNHLYFYWYRQILGQKVEFLVSFYNNEISEKSEIFDDQFSVERPDGSNFTLKIRSTKLEDSAMYFCASSESGDKQFFGPGTRLTVL.

In nucleotides, the CDR3 is TGCGCCGGGCGGGTGCAAGAGACCCAGTACTTC. Its translation: CAGRVQETQYF. The J gene is TRBJ2-5, the V gene TRBV10-1; possibly TRBD2 for D (5 bases). The CDR3 runs 11 residues. Trimming removed 11 bases from V and 2 bases from J, with 9 bases in between. Germline assignment: CDR1 WNHNN and CDR2 SYGVQD (reference sequence).